This is a list of T cell receptor beta chains from one sample in a study of human T cells and chemical hapten exposure. Each CDR3 protein is one row after TCRdb ran MiXCR on the RACE reads. The sample shows about 64,000 distinct CDR3 sequences, about 11% of them seen only once. Specimen: whole blood, collected in connection with sensitization to the hapten diphenylcyclopropenone (DPC). Every receptor here comes from a woman in her 40s with alopecia areata. Some clones in this sample may be carry-over from other donors' samples. Both conserved end residues are part of each CDR3. D genes are given only for firm matches. Only some rows state a clone size, as once, few, many or a class for expanded clones.

D gene,clone size,J gene,V gene,CDR3 DNA,CDR3 protein
TRBD1,many,TRBJ2-7,TRBV24-1,TGTGCCACCAGTGATCCGGGACAGGGACTCGAGCAGTACTTC,CATSDPGQGLEQYF
NA,medium-sized,TRBJ1-5,TRBV27,TGTGCCAGCAGTTTATCTTCGGGCCCCCATCAGCCCCAGCATTTT,CASSLSSGPHQPQHF
NA,NA,TRBJ1-2,TRBV18,TGTGCCAGCTCACCTCAGGCTAACTATGGCTACACCTTC,CASSPQANYGYTF
NA,NA,TRBJ1-2,TRBV19,TGTGCCAGTAGTACTTACATCGAATTCTATGGCTACACCTTC,CASSTYIEFYGYTF
TRBD1,many,TRBJ1-4,TRBV7-2,TGTGCCAGCAGCGGTATGGGACAGGGAGGTGAAAAACTGTTTTTT,CASSGMGQGGEKLFF
NA,few,TRBJ1-1,TRBV2,TGTGCCAGCAGCCCTCAAACCACCATGAACACTGAAGCTTTCTTT,CASSPQTTMNTEAFF
NA,few,TRBJ2-7,TRBV30,TGTGCCTGGAGTGTATCGTACGGCGTTTGGGAGCAGTACTTC,CAWSVSYGVWEQYF
TRBD1,many,TRBJ2-3,TRBV4-1,TGCGCCAGCAGCCAAGGAGGGGGCGGTGGCACAGATACGCAGTATTTT,CASSQGGGGGTDTQYF
TRBD1,few,TRBJ1-1,TRBV6-6,TGTGCCAGCGGAAGTACCGGGACAGGGGGCATGAACACTGAAGCTTTCTTT,CASGSTGTGGMNTEAFF
NA,few,TRBJ2-5,TRBV12-3/TRBV12-4,TGTGCCAGCAGTTTCGCCGGTACAGGGAGAGAGACCCAGTACTTC,CASSFAGTGRETQYF
NA,many,TRBJ2-3,TRBV4-1,TGCGCCAGCAGCCAAGCAGCGATCACAGATACGCAGTATTTT,CASSQAAITDTQYF
NA,few,TRBJ2-5,TRBV9,TGTGCCAGCAGCCCAGAGGTAGTAGCTCAAGAGACCCAGTACTTC,CASSPEVVAQETQYF
TRBD1,NA,TRBJ2-1,TRBV28,TGTGCCAGCAGCCGTCCCACGGGACAGGGGGCAGGCAATGAGCAGTTCTTC,CASSRPTGQGAGNEQFF
NA,many,TRBJ2-1,TRBV6-6,TGTGCCAGCAGTTACCCGTACGATGAGCAGTTCTTC,CASSYPYDEQFF
TRBD1,many,TRBJ1-6,TRBV2,TGTGCCAGCAGTGCGGGGGACAGCAAAAATTCACCCCTCCACTTT,CASSAGDSKNSPLHF
NA,NA,TRBJ2-7,TRBV27,TGTGCCAGCAGTACAGGGTCCTGGTCTGACGAGCAGTACTTC,CASSTGSWSDEQYF
NA,NA,TRBJ1-1,TRBV28,TGTGCCAGCAGTTTAACAGGGAGGATGAACACTGAAGCTTTCTTT,CASSLTGRMNTEAFF
NA,NA,TRBJ2-3,TRBV4-2,TGTGCCAGCAGCCCGGGGACTGTGGGGGCAGATACGCAGTATTTT,CASSPGTVGADTQYF
TRBD2,few,TRBJ2-1,TRBV6-2/TRBV6-3,TGTGCCAGTGCGCGGGGGGGCTCCTACAATGAGCAGTTCTTC,CASARGGSYNEQFF
NA,few,TRBJ1-2,TRBV6-2/TRBV6-3,TGTGCCAGCAGTTTCCTGGGGTCGGGTGGCTACACCTTC,CASSFLGSGGYTF
TRBD1,NA,TRBJ2-2,TRBV25-1,TGTGCCAGCACCCTCGGGACAGGGCCCTGGGGGGAGCTGTTTTTT,CASTLGTGPWGELFF
NA,many,TRBJ1-1,TRBV21-1,TGTGCCAGCAGCAACCCTGCAGACAGGCTTAATCGTGAAGCTTTCTTT,CASSNPADRLNREAFF
TRBD1,few,TRBJ1-5,TRBV16,TGTGCCAGCAGCCGCTCAGGGGGAGAGGGCAATCAGCCCCAGCATTTT,CASSRSGGEGNQPQHF
NA,NA,TRBJ2-1,TRBV9,TGTGCCAGCAGCGTAGCAGGGACTGCGCAGTTCTTC,CASSVAGTAQFF
TRBD1,NA,TRBJ1-2,TRBV4-2,TGTGCCAGCAGCCAAGATCCGGCAGGGGGCGAGTATGGCTACACCTTC,CASSQDPAGGEYGYTF
NA,few,TRBJ1-5,TRBV28,TGTGCCAGCAGTCCCCGCCAAGGCACCCAGCATTTT,CASSPRQGTQHF
TRBD2,NA,TRBJ2-1,TRBV29-1,TGCAGCGGGACTAGCGGGAGTGTCCTCGTCTTGGGTGAGCAGTTCTTC,CSGTSGSVLVLGEQFF
TRBD1,many,TRBJ1-2,TRBV28,TGTGCCAGCAGTCCCCCCTCCGGGACAGCCTATGGCTACACCTTC,CASSPPSGTAYGYTF
NA,NA,TRBJ2-3,TRBV19,TGTGCCAGTAGACCGCCGCAGGCAACGGCGCAGTATTTT,CASRPPQATAQYF
TRBD2,NA,TRBJ2-7,TRBV6-2/TRBV6-3,TGTGCCAGCAGATCCAGGACTAGCGTCTCCTACGAGCAGCACTTC,CASRSRTSVSYEQHF
NA,few,TRBJ2-7,TRBV29-1,TGCAGCGTTGATTGGCTCGCTCGAGACGAGCAGTACTTC,CSVDWLARDEQYF
NA,few,TRBJ2-5,TRBV15,TGTGCCACCAGCAGAGATCGGGGGACCCAGTACTTC,CATSRDRGTQYF
NA,NA,TRBJ1-5,TRBV12-5,TGTGCTACCTCTGGGGGGGTTAGCAATCAGCCCCAGCATTTT,CATSGGVSNQPQHF
NA,NA,TRBJ2-5,TRBV10-3,TGTGCCATCGCAAGGGACCTAGGAGAGACCCAGTACTTC,CAIARDLGETQYF
TRBD1,many,TRBJ1-1,TRBV3-1,TGTGCCAGCAGCCAAGTACCAGGGGGCGGCACTGAAGCTTTCTTT,CASSQVPGGGTEAFF
NA,many,TRBJ2-2,TRBV11-2,TGTGCCAGCAGCTTCGGGTCATTATGGGCAGCGAACACCGGGGAGCTGTTTTTT,CASSFGSLWAANTGELFF
NA,NA,TRBJ2-2,TRBV28,TGTGCCAGCAGTCCACTACACAATAAACTAGGAACGGGCGGGGAGCTGTTTTTT,CASSPLHNKLGTGGELFF
NA,NA,TRBJ2-1,TRBV7-9,TGTGCCAGCAGCTTAGGCGACCACTCGACCGGTGAGCAGTTCTTC,CASSLGDHSTGEQFF
TRBD1,many,TRBJ2-5,TRBV11-2,TGTGCCAGCAGTTACTCCGGGACAGGGGGCGTGGAGACCCAGTACTTC,CASSYSGTGGVETQYF
TRBD2,NA,TRBJ2-1,TRBV6-2/TRBV6-3,TGTGCCAGCAGTCGCCCGACTAGCGGGAGTGGCAATGAGCAGTTCTTC,CASSRPTSGSGNEQFF
NA,many,TRBJ1-6,TRBV12-3/TRBV12-4,TGTGCCAGCAATAGGGCCCCTACTGGTTCACCCCTCCACTTT,CASNRAPTGSPLHF
NA,NA,TRBJ2-1,TRBV10-3,TGTGCCATCAGTGAGTCTCAGTTCTACAATGAGCAGTTCTTC,CAISESQFYNEQFF
NA,few,TRBJ1-5,TRBV2,TGTGCCAGCACCCCCGCCGGGAAGAGCCAGCCCCAGCATTTT,CASTPAGKSQPQHF
NA,many,TRBJ2-2,TRBV14,TGTGCCAGCAGCCCCAGATACACCGGGGAGCTGTTTTTT,CASSPRYTGELFF
TRBD1,many,TRBJ1-1,TRBV6-5,TGTGCCAGCAGTTATGCCGGGACAGGGGACACTGAAGCTTTCTTT,CASSYAGTGDTEAFF
TRBD2,NA,TRBJ2-1,TRBV18,TGTGCCAGCTCACCACTAAGCGGGAGCTCCTACAATGAGCAGTTCTTC,CASSPLSGSSYNEQFF
NA,many,TRBJ2-3,TRBV14,TGTGCCAGCAGCCAAGAAGATCCTTTCCACACAGATACGCAGTATTTT,CASSQEDPFHTDTQYF
NA,many,TRBJ2-3,TRBV7-6,TGTGCCAGCAGCTTAGGGGTGGCGGGATTTACAGATACGCAGTATTTT,CASSLGVAGFTDTQYF
NA,NA,TRBJ2-7,TRBV3-1,TGTGCCAGCAGCCAAGTCGGTCTGGGAGACGAGCAGTACTTC,CASSQVGLGDEQYF
NA,NA,TRBJ1-5,TRBV29-1,TGCAGCGTTGTCCCGTGGGTGGGACAGCCCCAGCATTTT,CSVVPWVGQPQHF
NA,many,TRBJ1-1,TRBV30,TGTGCCTGGAGGGGGTCCCGAGGGACTGAAGCTTTCTTT,CAWRGSRGTEAFF
NA,many,TRBJ1-2,TRBV5-1,TGCGCCAGCAGTGGGGACTATGGCTACACCTTC,CASSGDYGYTF
NA,few,TRBJ1-6,TRBV27,TGTGCCAGCAGTCCCCGGAGGGATTCCTATAATTCACCCCTCCACTTT,CASSPRRDSYNSPLHF